Reported below is one T cell receptor (beta chain). The length of the CDR3 is 17 residues. CDR1 is KGHSH, CDR2 LQKENI, per germline. Trimming pared 3 bases from V and 5 bases from J, leaving 22 bases between. Profiling relied on immunoSEQ multiplex PCR, and the TCRdb table lists in-frame clones only, not all of them. This sample carries 400,000 to 450,000 clones, around 88% of them seen once, and the ten largest clones take about 12%. The record originates from a study of blood T cell repertoires in COVID-19. During active infection, Seattle patients enrolled and were then monitored through disease. This sequence originates from a woman aged 45 to 65 with COVID-19, enrolled during active disease. Sequencing was carried out using peripheral blood. The chain couples TRBV18 to TRBJ1-1; no clear D gene. CDR3 sequence: CASSPTLVWASGTEAFF. Written as DNA, the CDR3 is TGTGCCAGCTCACCTACACTTGTATGGGCTTCGGGAACTGAAGCTTTCTTT. The whole variable domain, filled in from reference TRBV18 and TRBJ1-1, reads NAGVMQNPRHLVRRRGQEARLRCSPMKGHSHVYWYRQLPEEGLKFMVYLQKENIIDESGMPKERFSAEFPKEGPSILRIQQVVRGDSAAYFCASSPTLVWASGTEAFFGQGTRLTVV.